Listed here are 8 T cell receptor beta chains from one sample, sequenced in a study of monozygotic twins with inflammatory bowel disease. Reanalyzing the 5' RACE reads, TCRdb keeps one entry per CDR3 protein, without DNA. The sample includes around 380,000 distinct CDR3 sequences. Material: blood. These receptors all stem from a human donor with ulcerative colitis or Crohn's disease, or a healthy co-twin of an affected twin (not recorded which).

The J gene is TRBJ2-4, the V gene TRBV3-1; TCRdb outputs TRBD1, but without DNA this stays unchecked. This CDR3 comprises 14 residues. The germline gives CDR1 LGHDT, CDR2 YNNKEL (reference sequence). CDR3 in amino acids: CASSLGTGPNIQYF.

This chain uses TRBV6-1 with TRBJ1-5. This CDR3 has 16 amino acids. Germline-derived CDR1 and CDR2 are MNHNS and SASEGT. This chain's CDR3 is CASSGDSKSPDQPQHF.

V usage is TRBV12-3 or TRBV12-4 and J usage is TRBJ1-2. The CDR3 runs to 13 residues. CDR3 sequence: CASSLGSNYGYTF.

The chain is built from TRBV27 and TRBJ2-7; the D gene TCRdb calls, TRBD1, cannot be checked with no DNA. This CDR3 has 14 residues. Per germline, CDR1 MNHEY and CDR2 SMNVEV (reference sequence). The chain's CDR3 is CASSWGTPPYEQYF.

The chain joins TRBV2 to TRBJ1-1; the D call of TRBD1 rests on TCRdb alone, since no DNA is present to check it. There are 13 residues in the CDR3. Germline V gene lookup returns CDR1 SNHLY and CDR2 FYNNEI. CDR3 in amino acids: CASNPDMNTEAFF.

The chain employs TRBV6-1 and TRBJ2-5. Germline values: CDR1 MNHNS, CDR2 SASEGT. This CDR3 is 14 amino acids long. CDR3: CASSEWAVQETQYF.

This rearrangement joins TRBV5-1 to TRBJ1-2; TCRdb indicates TRBD1, and absent DNA this call remains unverified. CDR1 and CDR2 (germline): SGHRS, YFSETQ. This CDR3 has 18 residues. CDR3 region: CASSLATGTLVANYGYTF.

The chain recombines TRBV28 with TRBJ2-7; TCRdb gives TRBD1 as the D gene, but with no DNA this cannot be confirmed. The CDR3 covers 15 residues. From germline, CDR1 is MDHEN and CDR2 SYDVKM. This CDR3 is CASSFSHGGSYEQYF.